The sequence of this TCR beta chain was determined in a study of cytotoxic CD8 clonotypes in ibrutinib-treated CLL. Findings of the study overall: Sampling time points were not equivalent between sustained-remission and progressing patients.

Some clones are missing from TCRdb's copy, which holds only in-frame ones; the method was immunoSEQ multiplex PCR. The profile shows just over 200,000 clones, 65% to 80% of them singletons. On this clone: Antigen specificity is unknown.

The CDR3 runs 14 residues. Germline CDR1 reads SEHNR; CDR2 reads FQNEAQ (reference sequence). V lost 3 bases and J lost 0, with 9 bases in between. The chain is built from TRBV7-9 and TRBJ2-7; D call uncertain. This specimen consisted of PBMCs, obtained after 12 months of ibrutinib treatment. This TCR was recovered from a human donor with chronic lymphocytic leukemia. The CDR3 loop reads CASSLQEASYEQYF. CDR3 DNA: TGTGCCAGCAGCTTGCAGGAAGCCTCCTACGAGCAGTACTTC.